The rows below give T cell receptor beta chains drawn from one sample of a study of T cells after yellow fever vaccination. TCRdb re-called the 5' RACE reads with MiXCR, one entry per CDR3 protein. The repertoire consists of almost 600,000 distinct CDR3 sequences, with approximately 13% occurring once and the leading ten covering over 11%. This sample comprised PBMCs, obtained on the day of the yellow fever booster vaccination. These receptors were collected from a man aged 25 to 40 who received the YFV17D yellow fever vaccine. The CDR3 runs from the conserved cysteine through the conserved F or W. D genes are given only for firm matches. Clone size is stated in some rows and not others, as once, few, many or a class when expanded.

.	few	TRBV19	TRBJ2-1	TGTGCCAGTATATCCCGCAGAAGTGGGTCTTACAATGAGCAGTTCTTC	CASISRRSGSYNEQFF
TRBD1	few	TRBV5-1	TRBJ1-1	TGCGCCAGCAGCTTGTACGGACAGGGAGAGCCTGAAGCTTTCTTT	CASSLYGQGEPEAFF
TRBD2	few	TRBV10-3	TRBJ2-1	TGTGCCATCAGTGAGTCCAACGGGAGGGCCTACAATGAGCAGTTCTTC	CAISESNGRAYNEQFF
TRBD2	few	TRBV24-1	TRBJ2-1	TGTGCCACCAGTGATTCCCTAGCGGCTTCCTACAATGAGCAGTTCTTC	CATSDSLAASYNEQFF
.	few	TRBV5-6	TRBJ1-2	TGTGCCAGCAGCTTGGAACAGGTCAGGCCTTCAGGCTACACCTTC	CASSLEQVRPSGYTF
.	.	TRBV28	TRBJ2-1	TGTGCCAGCAGGCCTGCGGGACTCCCTTCTGAGCAGTTCTTC	CASRPAGLPSEQFF
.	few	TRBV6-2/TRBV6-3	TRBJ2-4	TGTGCCAGCAGTTTTAGAGGACTAGCCAAAAACATTCAGTACTTC	CASSFRGLAKNIQYF
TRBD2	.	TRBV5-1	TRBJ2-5	TGCGCCAGCAGCTTGGCCCCCGGACTAGCGGGAGAGACCCAGTACTTC	CASSLAPGLAGETQYF
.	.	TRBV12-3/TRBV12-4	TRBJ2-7	TGTGCCAGCAGCTACACAGGGTCGTATGGTGGCGAGCAGTACTTC	CASSYTGSYGGEQYF
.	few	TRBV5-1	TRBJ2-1	TGCGCCAGCAGCTTGTTGTCGGAGGTTGAGCAGTTCTTC	CASSLLSEVEQFF
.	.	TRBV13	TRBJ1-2	TGTGCCAGCAGCCCACCCGAAAGCTATGGCTACACCTTC	CASSPPESYGYTF
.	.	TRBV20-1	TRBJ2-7	TGCAGTGCTAGAGCTACTAAGGAGGGGGGATACGAGCAGTACTTC	CSARATKEGGYEQYF
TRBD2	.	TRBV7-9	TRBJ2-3	TGTGCCAGCAGCTGGGATCTAGCGGCCGGCACAGATACGCAGTATTTT	CASSWDLAAGTDTQYF
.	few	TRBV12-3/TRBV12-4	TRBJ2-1	TGTGCCAGCAGCCGGGAAGGGTCTTTGGGTGAGCAGTTCTTC	CASSREGSLGEQFF
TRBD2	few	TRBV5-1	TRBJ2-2	TGCGCCAGCAGCCCGAACGGACTAGCGGGGCCGAACACCGGGGAGCTGTTTTTT	CASSPNGLAGPNTGELFF
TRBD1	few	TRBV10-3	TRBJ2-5	TGTGCCATCAGGAGCGACAGGGGCCAAGAGACCCAGTACTTC	CAIRSDRGQETQYF
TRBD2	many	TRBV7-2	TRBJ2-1	TGTGCCAGCAGCATCTCGGCTAGCGGATACAATGAGCAGTTCTTC	CASSISASGYNEQFF
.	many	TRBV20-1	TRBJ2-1	TGCAGTGCTTATGTCGCTCGGGCGCGTGTCAACTCCTACAATGAGCAGTTCTTC	CSAYVARARVNSYNEQFF
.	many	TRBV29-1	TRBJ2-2	TGCAGCGTTGCACGTGCCGGGGAGCTGTTTTTT	CSVARAGELFF
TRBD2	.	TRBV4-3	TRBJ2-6	TGCGCCAGCAGCCTTTTGGCTAGCGGGAGATTTGGGGCCAACGTCCTGACTTTC	CASSLLASGRFGANVLTF
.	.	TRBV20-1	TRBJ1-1	TGCAGTGCTAGAGCGCAGGGAAGTCGGGCCGGGGCTTTCTTT	CSARAQGSRAGAFF
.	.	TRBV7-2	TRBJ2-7	TGTGCCAGCAGCTTTGACCCGGACCGCGAGCAGTACTTC	CASSFDPDREQYF
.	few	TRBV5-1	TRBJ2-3	TGCGCCAGCAGCCGTAACGGACTATCGAGCACAGATACGCAGTATTTT	CASSRNGLSSTDTQYF
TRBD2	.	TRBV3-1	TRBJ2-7	TGTGCCAGCAGCCAAGTTGGGACTAGCTACGAGCAGTACTTC	CASSQVGTSYEQYF
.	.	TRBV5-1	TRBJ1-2	TGCGCCAGCAGCTTGGAGGCCCTCGGGGGCTATGGCTACACCTTC	CASSLEALGGYGYTF
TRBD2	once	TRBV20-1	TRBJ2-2	TGCAGTGCTCGCCCTCGAGCTAGCGGGGGACCCAACACCGGGGAGCTGTTTTTT	CSARPRASGGPNTGELFF
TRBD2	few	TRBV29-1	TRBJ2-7	TGCAGCGTTGAGGTGGGAGCGGGGAAGTACTTC	CSVEVGAGKYF
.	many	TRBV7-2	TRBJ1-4	TGTGCCAGCAGCTCCAGGGTAGGGGGTGAAAAACTGTTTTTT	CASSSRVGGEKLFF
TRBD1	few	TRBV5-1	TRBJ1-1	TGCGCCAGCAGCCCGAGGACAGGGGGTTTGAACACTGAAGCTTTCTTT	CASSPRTGGLNTEAFF
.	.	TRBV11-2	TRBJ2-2	TGTGCCAGCAAGGCCCTGTACCGGGAGCTGTTTTTT	CASKALYRELFF
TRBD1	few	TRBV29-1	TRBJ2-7	TGCAGCGTTACAAGACAGGGGCAAATCTACGAGCAGTACTTC	CSVTRQGQIYEQYF
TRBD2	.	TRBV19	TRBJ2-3	TGTGCCAGTAGAAATAGCGGGAGTCTCACAGATACGCAGTATTTT	CASRNSGSLTDTQYF
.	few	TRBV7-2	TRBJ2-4	TGTGCCAGCAGCTTCCAGCAAAACATTCAGTACTTC	CASSFQQNIQYF
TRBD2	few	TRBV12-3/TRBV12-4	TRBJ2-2	TGTGCCAGCTGTTTCCAAAGCGGGGGGGCTGCGATTACCGGGGAGCTGTTTTTT	CASCFQSGGAAITGELFF
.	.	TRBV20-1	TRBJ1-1	TGCAGTGCTAGGGAGGGTACGGGTGTCGCTGAAGCTTTCTTT	CSAREGTGVAEAFF
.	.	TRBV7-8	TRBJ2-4	TGTGCCAGCAGCTTAGTCGTTGGTGCGCCTAGGGCCAAAAACATTCAGTACTTC	CASSLVVGAPRAKNIQYF
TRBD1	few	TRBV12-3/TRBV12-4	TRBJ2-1	TGTGCCAGCAGTCAACGACAGGGGGCCTACAATGAGCAGTTCTTC	CASSQRQGAYNEQFF
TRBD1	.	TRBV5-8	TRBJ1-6	TGTGCCAGCAGCTTGCGGGACAGGACGTCGGGGGCCCTCCACTTT	CASSLRDRTSGALHF
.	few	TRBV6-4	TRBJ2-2	TGTGCCAGCAGTGACTCGGCTGCTGGGGAGCTGTTTTTT	CASSDSAAGELFF
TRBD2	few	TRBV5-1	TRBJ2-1	TGCGCCAGCGGCCCTAGCGGGAGGGTAGGCGTAAATGAGCAGTTCTTC	CASGPSGRVGVNEQFF
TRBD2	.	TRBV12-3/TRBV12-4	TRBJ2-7	TGTGCCAGCAGTTTAGTGTCTAGCGGGAGTGGTTACGAGCAGTACTTC	CASSLVSSGSGYEQYF
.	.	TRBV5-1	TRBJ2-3	TGCGCCAGCAGCTTGTGGGGGGAGACAGATACGCAGTATTTT	CASSLWGETDTQYF
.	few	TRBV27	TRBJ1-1	TGTGCCAGCAGTTCCCGACACGGCACTGAAGCTTTCTTT	CASSSRHGTEAFF
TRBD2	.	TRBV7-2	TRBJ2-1	TGTGCCAGCAGCCAGGGACAGCCGGGACTAGCGGGAACTGAGCAGTTCTTC	CASSQGQPGLAGTEQFF
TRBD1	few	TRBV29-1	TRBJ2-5	TGCAGCGTTGAACCAGGGGGCGGAGAGACCCAGTACTTC	CSVEPGGGETQYF
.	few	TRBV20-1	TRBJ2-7	TGCAGTGCTGACCGGGACAACTCCTACGAGCAGTACTTC	CSADRDNSYEQYF
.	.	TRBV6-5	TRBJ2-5	TGTGCCAGCAGTTACGGGGACGCACAAGAGACCCAGTACTTC	CASSYGDAQETQYF
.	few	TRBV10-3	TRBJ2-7	TGTGCCATAAGGGGAGTTTCCTACGAGCAGTACTTC	CAIRGVSYEQYF
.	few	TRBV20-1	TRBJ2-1	TGCAGTGCTAGACCAAGATCTTACAATGAGCAGTTCTTC	CSARPRSYNEQFF
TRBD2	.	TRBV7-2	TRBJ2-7	TGTGCCAGCAGCTTAGCGCCAGTAACGGGTAGCGGGAACAACGAGCAGTACTTC	CASSLAPVTGSGNNEQYF
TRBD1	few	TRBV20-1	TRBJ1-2	TGCAGTGCTAGAGACTCGGGACAGCTGGGGGGCTACACCTTC	CSARDSGQLGGYTF
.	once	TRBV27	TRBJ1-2	TGTGCCAGCAGCGTTGGACGGTACTATGGCTACACCTTC	CASSVGRYYGYTF
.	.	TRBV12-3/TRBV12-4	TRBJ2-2	TGTGCCAGCAGTTTTGCGGGGACGAACACCGGGGAGCTGTTTTTT	CASSFAGTNTGELFF